Presented here are 6 T cell receptor beta chains from one specimen sequenced in a study of cytomegalovirus exposure and HLA in healthy donors. The method was immunoSEQ multiplex PCR; TCRdb's version includes in-frame clones alone and lacks a portion of them. This table has about 120,000 clones, more than 70% appearing once. The sample comprised PBMCs. All receptors derive from a woman in her twenties or thirties in good health and CMV-seronegative.

V gene TRBV9 combines with J gene TRBJ2-3; 13 bases fit TRBD2. Looked up from germline, CDR1 is SGDLS and CDR2 is YYNGEE. The CDR3 has 13 residues. V lost 4 bases, J lost 11 bases, and 4 bases stayed unmatched. DNA of the CDR3: TGTGCCAGCAGCCCCCGACTAGCGGGGGGGCAGTATTTT. It translates to CASSPRLAGGQYF.

The chain combines TRBV6-5 with TRBJ1-5; TRBD1 matches at 9 bases. The ends lost 4 bases at V and 3 bases at J; junction bases unmatched: 4. The CDR3 runs to 15 residues. Germline CDR1 is MNHEY and CDR2 is SVGAGI. The CDR3, as DNA: TGTGCCAGCAGTTTCCGACAGGGGGTCAATCAGCCCCAGCATTTT. It yields the protein CASSFRQGVNQPQHF.

This clone appeared a single time. This chain joins TRBV23-1 and TRBJ2-4; 8 nucleotides line up with TRBD2. TRBV23-1 is an ORF for which the function is uncertain. The CDR3 loop spans 20 amino acids. V lost 2 bases, J lost 2 bases, and 17 bases stayed unmatched. CDR3 sequence: CASSQHRDKVRGGSKNIQYF. CDR3 nucleotide sequence: TGCGCCAGCAGTCAACACAGGGATAAGGTTCGGGGGGGATCCAAAAACATTCAGTACTTC.

The gene calls are TRBV5-1 and TRBJ1-2; the match to TRBD1 covers 7 bases. The length of the CDR3 is 15 residues. V shed 4 bases, J shed 4 bases, and the junction held 10 bases outside the gene matches. Germline assignment: CDR1 SGHRS and CDR2 YFSETQ. The CDR3 spells CASSTRQGSSYGYTF. The CDR3 coding sequence is TGCGCCAGCAGCACGAGACAGGGCAGTAGCTATGGCTACACCTTC. Drawing the rest from reference TRBV5-1 and TRBJ1-2, the complete variable domain is KAGVTQTPRYLIKTRGQQVTLSCSPISGHRSVSWYQQTPGQGLQFLFEYFSETQRNKGNFPGRFSGRQFSNSRSEMNVSTLELGDSALYLCASSTRQGSSYGYTFGSGTRLTVV.

The chain carries TRBV11-3 and TRBJ2-1; 12 nucleotides agree with TRBD2. The CDR3 is 16 amino acids. Germline-derived CDR1 and CDR2 are SGHNT and YENEEA. Germline trimming cut 5 bases from V and 8 bases from J; bases unmatched to any gene: 10. The CDR3 reads CASSPWTSGVIDEQFF. The CDR3 region has the DNA TGTGCCAGCAGCCCCTGGACTAGCGGGGTTATCGATGAGCAGTTCTTC.

The J gene is TRBJ2-1, the V gene TRBV19; 8 nucleotides align to TRBD2. V lost 4 bases to trimming and J lost 2 bases; unmatched junction nucleotides: 7. There are 16 residues in the CDR3. The germline gives CDR1 LNHDA, CDR2 SQIVND (reference sequence). The CDR3 loop is CASSTPAGVTYNEQFF. The CDR3, as DNA: TGTGCCAGTAGTACGCCAGCGGGGGTGACCTACAATGAGCAGTTCTTC.